The 8 T cell receptor beta chains presented below share a single source sample, sequenced in a study of shared clonotypes between healthy human individuals. The table came from immunoSEQ multiplex PCR; TCRdb's copy has only in-frame clones and leaves some out. Among about 1.5 million clones listed, approximately 96% were seen once. Sequencing was carried out using naive CD4+ T cells sorted from blood. Stated subset: CD45RA+ positively selected. The origin of the receptors is a man aged 25-45 years in good health.

The chain links TRBV2 to TRBJ2-1; the D gene is possibly TRBD2 (6 bases). This CDR3 has 13 residues. The V gene lost 7 bases and the J gene lost 9 bases, with 16 bases spanning the gap. Germline-derived CDR1 and CDR2 are SNHLY and FYNNEI. The DNA of the CDR3 is TGTGCCAGCAAGTTCAAGGGGAGGCTTGAGCAGTTCTTC. Its translation is CASKFKGRLEQFF.

The V call is TRBV7-3, the J call TRBJ2-4; tentatively, D is TRBD1 (6 bases). The CDR3 is made up of 19 amino acids. Trimming stripped 4 bases from V and 1 base from J, with 23 bases between. Germline CDR1 is SGHTA and CDR2 is FQGTGA. The CDR3 DNA follows: TGTGCCAGCAGCTCGAACCCGGGACATCAGGTAGGGGCCAAAAACATTCAGTACTTC. As protein: CASSSNPGHQVGAKNIQYF.

The chain carries TRBV7-2 and TRBJ2-6; possibly TRBD2 for D (6 bases). Trimming took off 6 bases at V and 0 bases at J, with 12 bases between the two ends. The germline V gene has CDR1 SGHTA and CDR2 FQGNSA. This CDR3 has 16 residues. CDR3 sequence reads: CASREMGGSGANVLTF. Written as DNA, the CDR3 is TGTGCCAGCAGAGAGATGGGGGGCTCTGGGGCCAACGTCCTGACTTTC. Supplemented by reference TRBV7-2 and TRBJ2-6, the full variable domain reads GAGVSQSPSNKVTEKGKDVELRCDPISGHTALYWYRQSLGQGLEFLIYFQGNSAPDKSGLPSDRFSAERTGGSVSTLTIQRTQQEDSAVYLCASREMGGSGANVLTFGAGSRLTVL.

The sample holds one count of this clone. The chain combines TRBV6-6 with TRBJ1-5, with 9 bases lining up with TRBD1. In germline, CDR1 is MNHNY, CDR2 SVGAGI (reference sequence). CDR3 size: 16 residues. V shed 6 bases and J 0 bases; nucleotides not matched to a gene: 6. The CDR3: CASRMDRGNSNQPQHF. CDR3 sequence (DNA): TGTGCCAGCAGGATGGACAGGGGCAATAGCAATCAGCCCCAGCATTTT.

Only a few counts were recorded for this clone. Different DNA sequences within this sample yield the same CDR3. The CDR3 nucleotides are TGCGCCAGCAGCTTGGAGGGTAGCTCCTACAATGAGCAGTTCTTC. The encoded protein is CASSLEGSSYNEQFF. V is TRBV5-1 and J is TRBJ2-1; the D is unclear. Trimming removed 0 bases from V and 0 bases from J, with 7 bases in between. CDR1 is SGHRS and CDR2 is YFSETQ in the germline V gene. CDR3 length: 15 amino acids.

J is TRBJ2-1 and V is TRBV5-1; D is unresolved. Per germline, CDR1 SGHRS and CDR2 YFSETQ. CDR3 length: 12 amino acids. V lost 2 bases, J lost 7 bases, and 7 bases lay in between. The CDR3 DNA reads as TGCGCCAGCAGCTTAGAAGTTAATGAGCAGTTCTTC. Translation: CASSLEVNEQFF.

This sequence joins TRBV5-5 and TRBJ1-1; a weak D match, TRBD1 (5 bases). CDR3 length equals 15 residues. Germline assignment: CDR1 SGHKS and CDR2 YYEKEE (reference sequence). The V end was cut by 1 base, the J end by 8 bases, with 18 bases between. Written as DNA, the CDR3 is TGTGCCAGCAGCTTGAACACAGGCTCTAATTTAGAAGCTTTCTTT. It yields the protein CASSLNTGSNLEAFF.

The V gene is TRBV5-1, the J gene TRBJ1-4; D perhaps matches TRBD1 (6 bases). CDR3 length: 15 residues. Between the trimmed V and J ends, which lost 5 bases and 3 bases, there was a span of 14 bases. Germline V gene data show CDR1 as SGHRS and CDR2 as YFSETQ. The CDR3 DNA sequence: TGCGCCAGCAGACTGGACGGGACACCTAATGAAAAACTGTTTTTT. Its translation is CASRLDGTPNEKLFF.